This T cell receptor (beta chain) stems from a study of technical replicates of blood from several donors. Germline lookup yields CDR1 LGHNA and CDR2 YNFKEQ. V lost 3 bases to trimming and J lost 8 bases, with 5 bases between them. The CDR3 has 11 residues. Profiling relied on immunoSEQ multiplex PCR, and the TCRdb table lists in-frame clones only, not all of them. The sample consists of around 80,000 clones, roughly 90% of them appearing once. This clone was detected once. This receptor was taken from a human donor in good health. The sequenced material came from T cells isolated from PBMCs. The rearrangement joins TRBV4-2 to TRBJ2-1, with no clear D. CDR3 amino acids: CASSQSYEQFF. CDR3 DNA: TGTGCCAGCAGCCAGAGTTATGAGCAGTTCTTC.